This T cell receptor (beta chain) was documented in a study of T-cell reconstitution after alpha-beta-depleted transplantation in children. Trimming removed 5 bases at V and 4 bases at J, with 14 bases between. This CDR3 region has 14 residues. Germline lookup yields CDR1 MNHNS and CDR2 SASEGT. Unique molecular identifiers were used in preparing the TCRbeta library. Via MiXCR, TCRdb re-called the PCR reads, giving one row per CDR3 protein. The sample holds around 960,000 distinct CDR3 sequences, roughly 29% seen once. The study, taken as a whole, reports: By about two months after transplant, alpha-beta T cells reportedly arose from several hundred graft clones that had expanded. Newly produced T cells mostly accounted for T-cell counts and diversity one year post-transplant. Surviving thymic progenitors and recipient T cells were the source of high TCRbeta diversity at day 60 in some patients.

Points on this clonotype: Its specificity is unknown.

The chain is built from TRBV6-1 and TRBJ2-5, with no clear D. This clonotype was obtained from a boy younger than two who had a stem cell transplant for SCID, so the T cells may come from the graft donor. The input for sequencing was PBMCs, mostly from graft donor cells, taken 360 days after TCRalphabeta/CD19-depleted stem cell transplant. The CDR3 is CASSQGRPRETQYF. In DNA, the CDR3 is TGTGCCAGCAGTCAAGGACGGCCTCGAGAGACCCAGTACTTC.